What follows are 31 T cell receptor beta chains derived from one specimen sequenced in a study of memory CD4+ T cells and cytomegalovirus serostatus. Single viable CD3+CD4+CD8-CD45RO+ cells were sorted as the memory CD4+ T cells. Clones were sequenced by immunoSEQ multiplex PCR, and TCRdb holds only the in-frame ones, with some missing. The sample has under 40,000 clones, 65% to 80% seen once. Sequencing used memory CD4+ T cells from blood. These receptors came from an adult in good health and CMV-seropositive.

This chain's CDR3 is CSAGTGYEQYF. The CDR3 DNA follows: TGCAGTGCGGGTACAGGGTACGAGCAGTACTTC. The genes are TRBV20-1 and TRBJ2-7; TRBD1 is a possible D gene (6 bases). The ends were cut back, 6 bases at V and 4 bases at J, with 10 bases in the middle. Germline loops: CDR1 DFQATT, CDR2 SNEGSKA (reference sequence). The CDR3 contains 11 residues.

The gene calls are TRBV29-1 and TRBJ1-1, with 7 bases that match TRBD1. CDR3 length: 16 residues. V trimming: 4 bases; J trimming: 4 bases; junction bases outside the gene matches: 15. Germline CDR1 and CDR2: SQVTM and ANQGSEA. In nucleotides, the CDR3 is TGCAGCGTTGGGGGCTCGGACAGGTCTACGACCACTGAAGCTTTCTTT. Its translation is CSVGGSDRSTTTEAFF.

This sequence joins TRBV6-1 and TRBJ1-1, with D possibly TRBD1 on 6 matching bases. V was trimmed by 6 bases and J by 1 base, leaving 15 bases between them. Germline assignment: CDR1 MNHNS and CDR2 SASEGT. The CDR3 length is 15 residues. The CDR3 region has the DNA TGTGCCAGCAGGAGGGGGGACTCCAGGAACACTGAAGCTTTCTTT. It translates to CASRRGDSRNTEAFF.

V usage is TRBV27 and J usage is TRBJ1-4, with TRBD1 matching 8 bases. Germline V gene data show CDR1 as MNHEY and CDR2 as SMNVEV (reference sequence). The V and J ends lost 6 bases and 8 bases, in that order; junction bases with no gene match: 11. The CDR3 runs to 15 residues. The CDR3 region is CASSSRQGSGEKLFF. For the CDR3, the DNA is TGTGCCAGCAGCTCTCGACAGGGGTCGGGAGAAAAACTGTTTTTT.

There are a few counts of this clone. V usage is TRBV5-1 and J usage is TRBJ1-1; D is unclear. Germline assignment: CDR1 SGHRS and CDR2 YFSETQ. V was trimmed by 0 bases and J by 1 base, leaving 4 bases between them. CDR3 length: 13 residues. CDR3 sequence: CASSLDQNTEAFF. The DNA of the CDR3 is TGCGCCAGCAGCTTGGACCAGAACACTGAAGCTTTCTTT.

This rearrangement joins TRBV5-1 to TRBJ2-3; 7 bases fit TRBD1. This CDR3 contains 15 residues. Per the germline V gene, CDR1 is SGHRS and CDR2 is YFSETQ. The V and J ends lost 4 bases and 2 bases, in that order; junction bases with no gene match: 7. As DNA, the CDR3 is TGCGCCAGCAGCGACGGGACAGACAACACAGATACGCAGTATTTT. Translated: CASSDGTDNTDTQYF.

The CDR3 protein is CATSSPDRGLGNTEAFF. The CDR3 nucleotides are TGTGCCACCAGCAGTCCGGACAGGGGATTAGGAAACACTGAAGCTTTCTTT. The chain carries TRBV15 and TRBJ1-1, with TRBD1 matching 9 bases. CDR1 LNHNV and CDR2 YYDKDF come from the germline V gene (reference sequence). V shed 3 bases and J 2 bases; nucleotides not matched to a gene: 10. There are 17 residues in the CDR3.

The chain joins TRBV19 to TRBJ1-5; D is ambiguous. V shed 3 bases and J shed 5 bases, with 5 bases lying between them. CDR3 length: 12 amino acids. From germline, CDR1 is LNHDA and CDR2 SQIVND (reference sequence). CDR3 protein: CASSMRDQPQHF. For the CDR3, the DNA is TGTGCCAGTAGTATGCGAGATCAGCCCCAGCATTTT.

The CDR3 coding sequence is TGTGCCAGCAGACCACCCCCTAACCGTGTCGGAAAATTAACCGGGGAGCTGTTTTTT. Amino acids: CASRPPPNRVGKLTGELFF. The chain recombines TRBV28 with TRBJ2-2, with unresolved D. Germline loops: CDR1 MDHEN, CDR2 SYDVKM. Trimming stripped 6 bases from V and 5 bases from J, with 28 bases between. The CDR3 spans 19 residues. The complete variable domain, with remaining parts taken from reference TRBV28 and TRBJ2-2, reads DVKVTQSSRYLVKRTGEKVFLECVQDMDHENMFWYRQDPGLGLRLIYFSYDVKMKEKGDIPEGYSVSREKKERFSLILESASTNQTSMYLCASRPPPNRVGKLTGELFFGEGSRLTVL.

Notes on this clone: The limits of the CDR3 on the DNA are not certain, so only TCRdb's listed CDR3 is given. V and J are TRBV21-1 and TRBJ2-7; the D call TRBD1 from the table was never checked on the DNA. TRBV21-1 represents a pseudogene. The CDR3 totals 19 residues, both ends included. CDR3 protein: CASSKWAGGAKSTSYEQYF.

V usage is TRBV7-2 and J usage is TRBJ2-7; no clear D. V shed 0 bases and J shed 0 bases, with 9 bases lying between them. The V gene's germline CDR1 is SGHTA and CDR2 FQGNSA. CDR3 length equals 15 residues. CDR3 loop: CASSLAPESSYEQYF. For the CDR3, the DNA is TGTGCCAGCAGCTTAGCCCCGGAAAGCTCCTACGAGCAGTACTTC. The entire variable domain, with the rest obtained from reference TRBV7-2 and TRBJ2-7, is as follows: GAGVSQSPSNKVTEKGKDVELRCDPISGHTALYWYRQSLGQGLEFLIYFQGNSAPDKSGLPSDRFSAERTGGSVSTLTIQRTQQEDSAVYLCASSLAPESSYEQYFGPGTRLTVT.

The CDR3: CASSWTDDPTDTQYF. As DNA, the CDR3 is TGTGCCAGTAGCTGGACGGACGACCCCACAGATACGCAGTATTTT. V and J are TRBV19 and TRBJ2-3, with D unclear. V dropped 6 bases and J dropped 2 bases, with 15 bases sitting between them. The germline V gene encodes CDR1 LNHDA and CDR2 SQIVND (reference sequence). The CDR3 sequence is 15 residues long.

V usage is TRBV2 and J usage is TRBJ2-4; 9 positions agree with TRBD1. From germline, CDR1 is SNHLY and CDR2 FYNNEI. The CDR3 is 15 amino acids. V was pared by 4 bases and J by 5 bases, with 6 bases of the junction left unmatched. The CDR3 sequence: CASSVQQGAENIQYF. The CDR3 DNA reads TGTGCCAGCAGTGTACAACAGGGGGCAGAAAACATTCAGTACTTC. Based on the CDR3 plus reference TRBV2 and TRBJ2-4, the full variable domain is EPEVTQTPSHQVTQMGQEVILRCVPISNHLYFYWYRQILGQKVEFLVSFYNNEISEKSEIFDDQFSVERPDGSNFTLKIRSTKLEDSAMYFCASSVQQGAENIQYFGAGTRLSVL.

The rearrangement links TRBV6-5 to TRBJ1-5; tentatively, D is TRBD1 (5 bases). Trimming took 6 bases from V and 5 from J, leaving 17 bases between them. The CDR3 has 15 amino acids. CDR1 MNHEY and CDR2 SVGAGI come from the germline V gene. In nucleotides, the CDR3 is TGTGCCAGCAGCTCCCTTGGGCGGGGCGATCAGCCCCAGCATTTT. Translation: CASSSLGRGDQPQHF.

The J gene is TRBJ2-5, the V gene TRBV14, with D possibly called TRBD1 or TRBD2 (6 bases each). Trimming left V 1 base short and J 7 bases short, with 10 bases between. This CDR3 has 13 residues. In germline, CDR1 is SGHDN, CDR2 FVKESK. The CDR3 DNA follows: TGTGCCAGCAGCCAAGGGGGGGCCGGGACCCAGTACTTC. It yields the protein CASSQGGAGTQYF.

This clone was recorded once. The chain uses TRBV6-4 and TRBJ2-1, with 11 bases identical to TRBD2. CDR3 length: 14 amino acids. V was pared by 3 bases and J by 9 bases, with 4 bases of the junction left unmatched. The germline V gene has CDR1 MRHNA and CDR2 SNTAGT. The CDR3 sequence is CASSDSGGAGEQFF. CDR3 nucleotides: TGTGCCAGCAGTGATAGCGGGGGGGCAGGTGAGCAGTTCTTC.

This rearrangement joins TRBV19 to TRBJ2-6; no clear D gene. CDR1 is LNHDA and CDR2 is SQIVND in the germline V gene (reference sequence). The CDR3 is 13 amino acids. V lost 6 bases to trimming and J lost 1 base, with 4 bases between them. CDR3 nucleotides: TGTGCCAGTAGGCCTTCTGGGGCCAACGTCCTGACTTTC. As protein: CASRPSGANVLTF.

The chain joins TRBV28 to TRBJ1-5; 7 bases map to TRBD1. V shed 2 bases, J shed 7 bases, and the junction held 17 bases outside the gene matches. CDR3 length: 18 amino acids. CDR1 and CDR2 from the germline V gene are MDHEN and SYDVKM. The CDR3 DNA reads TGTGCCAGCAGTTTAAACCCACAGGGGTTTATGTCGTCCCAGCCCCAGCATTTT. Encoded protein: CASSLNPQGFMSSQPQHF.

The chain combines TRBV9 with TRBJ1-6, with D perhaps matching TRBD1 (5 bases). The CDR3 covers 15 residues. Germline V gene sequence: CDR1 SGDLS, CDR2 YYNGEE. V shed 3 bases and J shed 10 bases, with 17 bases lying between them. CDR3 coding DNA: TGTGCCAGCAGCGCGAACCCAGGGTCGGGGTCACCCCTCCACTTT. Its translation: CASSANPGSGSPLHF.

The chain joins TRBV19 to TRBJ2-1; TRBD2 matches 12 bases. The CDR3 runs 14 residues. The germline gives CDR1 LNHDA, CDR2 SQIVND (reference sequence). J gave up 15 bases and V 5 bases, and 11 bases lay outside the gene matches. The CDR3 is CASSVTSGRSQRFF. DNA for the CDR3: TGTGCCAGTAGTGTAACTAGCGGGAGGTCTCAGCGGTTCTTC.

The chain has TRBV29-1 and TRBJ2-1, with D perhaps TRBD2 (6 bases). Trimming stripped 6 bases from V and 12 bases from J, with 18 bases between. The CDR3 spans 12 residues. The V gene's germline CDR1 is SQVTM and CDR2 ANQGSEA. CDR3 protein: CSVPEGSGTQFF. The CDR3 DNA sequence: TGCAGCGTACCGGAAGGTAGCGGTACGCAGTTCTTC.

The genes are TRBV7-2 and TRBJ1-3; 7 nucleotides line up with TRBD1. J lost 3 bases, V lost 6 bases, and 2 bases had no gene match. The CDR3 has 13 amino acids. Germline CDR1 and CDR2: SGHTA and FQGNSA. The CDR3 protein is CASRRDSGNTIYF. DNA for the CDR3: TGTGCCAGCAGGAGGGACAGTGGAAACACCATATATTTT.

The table lists this clone with a few counts. The chain links TRBV29-1 to TRBJ1-1, with TRBD1 matching 7 bases. The length of the CDR3 is 14 residues. Per the germline V gene, CDR1 is SQVTM and CDR2 is ANQGSEA. V dropped 5 bases and J dropped 4; count of bases not matched to a gene: 10. The CDR3 protein is CSVFDRVSGTEAFF. CDR3 nucleotide sequence: TGCAGCGTTTTCGACAGGGTGTCTGGCACTGAAGCTTTCTTT.

Only a few counts were recorded for this clone. The chain couples TRBV4-3 to TRBJ2-3; TRBD2 matches at 12 bases. CDR1 and CDR2 from the germline V gene are LGHNA and YSLEER. Germline trimming cut 0 bases from V and 2 bases from J; bases unmatched to any gene: 9. There are 19 residues in the CDR3. CDR3 sequence: CASSQESWTSGKHTDTQYF. Written as DNA, the CDR3 is TGCGCCAGCAGCCAAGAAAGTTGGACTAGCGGGAAGCACACAGATACGCAGTATTTT.

This chain uses TRBV28 with TRBJ1-3, with TRBD1 identical over 7 bases. Germline V gene data show CDR1 as MDHEN and CDR2 as SYDVKM. V gave up 4 bases and J gave up 0 bases; unmatched junction bases: 9. This CDR3 has 17 amino acids. CDR3 nucleotide sequence: TGTGCCAGCAGTTCCTCCACAGGGGACCCCTCTGGAAACACCATATATTTT. Its protein is CASSSSTGDPSGNTIYF.

This chain uses TRBV7-3 with TRBJ2-1; no firm D call. The CDR3 is 14 residues long. V was clipped by 0 bases and J by 2 bases, with 5 bases between them. CDR1 and CDR2 (germline): SGHTA, FQGTGA. CDR3 nucleotide sequence: TGTGCCAGCAGCTTAACGGGTACCTACAATGAGCAGTTCTTC. Protein: CASSLTGTYNEQFF.

The DNA of the CDR3 is TGTGCCAGCAGTGCATTCTCTGGGGCCAACGTCCTGACTTTC. The encoded protein is CASSAFSGANVLTF. The chain has TRBV2 and TRBJ2-6, with unresolved D. This CDR3 has 14 amino acids. V was cut by 4 bases and J by 0 bases, with 4 bases left in between. Germline assignment: CDR1 SNHLY and CDR2 FYNNEI.

The chain recombines TRBV11-2 with TRBJ1-1; D gene ambiguous. V shed 1 base and J shed 5 bases, with 11 bases lying between them. CDR1 SGHAT and CDR2 FQNNGV come from the germline V gene. CDR3 length: 14 amino acids. CDR3 DNA sequence: TGTGCCAGCAGCTTAGGAGGGTCTTCGACTGAAGCTTTCTTT. It translates to CASSLGGSSTEAFF.

A single count supports this clone. V is TRBV4-2 and J is TRBJ2-5, with TRBD1 matching over 9 bases. From germline, CDR1 is LGHNA and CDR2 YNFKEQ. Losses at the gene ends were 4 bases for V and 4 bases for J; bases not matched to a gene: 1. The CDR3 is 13 amino acids. CDR3 loop: CASSRDRVETQYF. CDR3 sequence (DNA): TGTGCCAGCAGCCGGGACAGGGTAGAGACCCAGTACTTC.

The chain uses TRBV5-5 and TRBJ2-1; no reliable D call. CDR1 SGHKS and CDR2 YYEKEE come from the germline V gene (reference sequence). The V and J ends lost 4 bases and 0 bases respectively, with 11 bases between them. The CDR3 sequence is 15 residues long. CDR3 nucleotides: TGTGCCAGCAGCGTACTGACGGGCTCCTACAATGAGCAGTTCTTC. This codes for CASSVLTGSYNEQFF.

V and J are TRBV5-6 and TRBJ2-7; D gene unclear. This CDR3 has 11 amino acids. Germline V lookup: CDR1 SGHDT, CDR2 YYEEEE. V shed 1 base and J shed 3 bases, with 2 bases lying between them. The CDR3 region is CASSLFYEQYF. The CDR3 bases are TGTGCCAGCAGCTTGTTCTACGAGCAGTACTTC.